This TCR beta chain was recovered during a study of blood T cell repertoires in COVID-19. Turning to the study itself: In each case, the material was cDNA or gDNA derived from T cells, B-cell-depleted T cells, or PBMCs.

The germline gives CDR1 SNHLY, CDR2 FYNNEI. V lost 11 bases and J lost 0, with 17 bases in between. CDR3 length equals 15 residues. Those enrolled in Seattle joined during active infection and were followed longitudinally afterward. As handled by the study authors: Researchers report that nucleated cell counts were estimated from reference gene primer amplification. Assay used: immunoSEQ multiplex PCR; TCRdb lists only in-frame clones, some missing. From that table come the V and J calls and clone size; the DNA was used to work out D and trimming. Here the sample spans 200,000 to 250,000 clones, around 89% being singletons.

This TCR was recovered from a man in his thirties or forties with COVID-19, enrolled during active disease. The specimen sequenced was peripheral blood. This sequence joins TRBV2 and TRBJ1-5, with D maybe TRBD1 (6 bases). CDR3 sequence (DNA): TGTGCCTCCAAAACTCTACAGGGTAGCAATCAGCCCCAGCATTTT. It is translated as CASKTLQGSNQPQHF. Variable domain in full (rest from reference TRBV2 and TRBJ1-5): EPEVTQTPSHQVTQMGQEVILRCVPISNHLYFYWYRQILGQKVEFLVSFYNNEISEKSEIFDDQFSVERPDGSNFTLKIRSTKLEDSAMYFCASKTLQGSNQPQHFGDGTRLSIL.